This T cell receptor beta chain was profiled in a study of blood T cells in healthy people across ages. Worth noting for this clonotype: What it recognizes is unknown.

Through a sample-barcoded 5' primer and a J-beta primer mix, a second PCR was run for roughly 6 to 11 cycles. Through a template-switch adaptor with 12 random nucleotides, each cDNA molecule received a tag. A single record per CDR3 protein comes from TCRdb applying MiXCR to the 5' RACE reads. The top ten clones hold around 20% of a sample with 600,000 to 850,000 distinct CDR3 sequences, approximately 43% of them seen once. Germline lookup yields CDR1 MNHEY and CDR2 SMNVEV (reference sequence). This CDR3 is built from 15 residues. The junction had 9 bases not matched to a gene; V was cut back by 6 bases and J by 7 bases. Drawing of peripheral blood yielded about 10 milliliters from each donor. Study-wide points: Conclusively comparing naive with antigen-experienced cells was impossible with unsorted PBMCs. Among T cells, TCR beta diversity per million cells dropped roughly linearly as age rose.

The sequenced sample was blood. The chain is built from TRBV27 and TRBJ1-4; 9 nucleotides match TRBD1. The TCR sequence derives from a woman aged 55-70 years in good health. The CDR3 protein is CASSPCGTGSEKLFF. The CDR3 region has the DNA TGTGCCAGCAGCCCATGCGGGACAGGGAGTGAAAAACTGTTTTTT.